This TCR beta chain derives from a study of control samples from healthy donors and cancer patients. Data came from immunoSEQ multiplex PCR; TCRdb stores just in-frame clones and leaves some out. Altogether about 57,000 clones are present, 80% to 95% being singletons, with the ten largest covering around 0.91%. Germline values: CDR1 MNHNY, CDR2 SVGAGI (reference sequence). The CDR3 length is 12 residues. V lost 2 bases, J lost 7 bases, and 5 bases lay in between. The sequenced sample consisted of PBMCs. The clonotype was recovered from a young man with colorectal cancer. The V gene is TRBV6-6, the J gene TRBJ2-2; unclear D gene. The DNA of the CDR3 is TGTGCCAGCAGTTACCGGAGCGGGGAGCTGTTTTTT. This codes for CASSYRSGELFF.